This T cell receptor beta chain was captured by sequencing in a study of blood T cell repertoires in COVID-19. Across the whole study: Sample material is recorded as cDNA or gDNA derived from T cells, B-cell-depleted T cells, or PBMCs.

Authors' processing steps: Researchers report that nucleated cell counts were estimated from reference gene primer amplification. Repertoires were generated with immunoSEQ multiplex PCR, while TCRdb's copy carries only in-frame clones and drops some. V and J calls and clone size follow that table, whereas D and trimming were derived from the DNA. The sample shows some 48,000 clones, more than 75% of them seen only once. The CDR3 has 15 residues. From germline, CDR1 is SEHNR and CDR2 FQNEAQ (reference sequence). V dropped 2 bases and J dropped 7 bases, with 12 bases sitting between them. The chain carries TRBV7-9 and TRBJ1-6; weak D call: TRBD1 (5 bases). The receptor was isolated from a human donor with acute or convalescent COVID-19. The donor label of this sample is uncertain. The sample taken for sequencing was peripheral blood. This CDR3 reads CASSLSGHMNSPLHF. For the CDR3, the DNA is TGTGCCAGCAGCTTATCAGGACATATGAATTCACCCCTCCACTTT.